This T cell receptor (beta chain) was identified in a study of blood T cell repertoires in COVID-19. Background on the study: Specimens from acute and convalescent COVID-19 originated in the United States, Italy and Spain. Sources were T cells, B-cell-depleted T cells, or PBMCs; the material itself was cDNA or gDNA.

This CDR3 spans 21 amino acids. Germline V CDR1 and CDR2: LGHDT, YNNKEL (reference sequence). The V and J ends lost 0 bases and 0 bases, in that order; junction bases with no gene match: 15. Original analysis: Amplification from reference gene primers served as the basis for estimated nucleated cell counts. Only in-frame clones appear in the TCRdb table, and some are missing; sequencing was by immunoSEQ multiplex PCR. From that table come the V and J calls and clone size; the DNA was used to work out D and trimming. This sample carries approximately 190,000 clones, about 86% of them seen once, and the ten largest clones take about 15%.

Sequencing input: peripheral blood. This TCR derives from a man younger than 45 with active or convalescent COVID-19. This rearrangement joins TRBV3-1 (or the pseudogene TRBV3-2) to TRBJ2-2; the match to TRBD2 covers 8 bases. CDR3 in amino acids: CASSQEQKSAVAGSNTGELFF. The DNA for the CDR3 is TGTGCCAGCAGCCAAGAACAGAAGAGTGCCGTAGCGGGATCGAACACCGGGGAGCTGTTTTTT.